These T cell receptor beta chains were read from a single sample in a study of blood T cell repertoires in COVID-19. Clones were read by immunoSEQ multiplex PCR, and TCRdb kept only the in-frame ones, dropping some. This table holds around 70,000 clones, 75% to 90% found once. Sequenced material: peripheral blood. These receptors were taken from a man aged 80 or over with acute or convalescent COVID-19. Both conserved end residues are part of each CDR3. A D gene is named only where the DNA matches it firmly. The listing skips clone size in some rows; elsewhere it reads once, few, many or a size class.

j_gene | v_gene | abundance | d_gene | CDR3aa | CDR3nt
TRBJ1-4 | TRBV6-1 | NA | NA | CASSEEGRREKLFF | TGTGCCAGCAGTGAAGAGGGGAGGAGAGAAAAACTGTTTTTT
TRBJ2-1 | TRBV30 | NA | TRBD1 | CAWSGGTGPYNEQFF | TGTGCCTGGAGTGGAGGGACAGGGCCCTACAATGAGCAGTTCTTC
TRBJ2-1 | TRBV12-5 | NA | TRBD1 | CASGLVTGGRNEQFF | TGTGCTAGTGGTTTGGTAACAGGGGGTAGAAATGAGCAGTTCTTC
TRBJ1-2 | TRBV5-8 | NA | TRBD1 | CASSLGQGNNYGYTF | TGTGCCAGCAGCCTGGGACAGGGGAATAACTATGGCTACACCTTC
TRBJ2-3 | TRBV7-9 | NA | TRBD1 | CASSLGGQGVTDTQYF | TGTGCCAGCAGCTTGGGCGGACAGGGTGTCACAGATACGCAGTATTTT
TRBJ1-2 | TRBV5-1 | NA | NA | CASSSGRGRGYGYTF | TGCGCCAGCAGCTCGGGCCGGGGCAGGGGCTATGGCTACACCTTC
TRBJ1-1 | TRBV5-1 | NA | NA | CASSRLNTGKGTEAFF | TGCGCCAGCAGCAGGCTAAACACAGGAAAAGGAACTGAAGCTTTCTTT
TRBJ2-3 | TRBV19 | NA | TRBD2 | CASSSRTSGGGLTTDTQYF | TGTGCCAGTAGTTCCCGGACTAGCGGGGGGGGGTTAACTACAGATACGCAGTATTTT
TRBJ2-7 | TRBV2 | NA | TRBD1 | CASSPNAPTGGFHEQYF | TGTGCCAGCAGCCCTAACGCCCCGACAGGGGGTTTCCACGAGCAGTACTTC
TRBJ2-1 | TRBV9 | NA | TRBD2 | CASSAGTSGSRRGYEQFF | TGTGCCAGCAGCGCCGGGACTAGCGGTTCTAGAAGGGGGTATGAGCAGTTCTTC
TRBJ1-2 | TRBV5-1 | NA | TRBD1 | CASSSNRGNYGYTF | TGCGCCAGCAGCTCCAACAGGGGTAACTATGGCTACACCTTC
TRBJ2-3 | TRBV3-1/TRBV3-2 | NA | NA | CASSLQESTDTQYF | TGTGCCAGCAGCCTACAAGAATCCACAGATACGCAGTATTTT
TRBJ2-5 | TRBV7-3 | NA | NA | CASSLTGRGQETQYF | TGTGCCAGCAGCTTAACCGGCAGGGGTCAAGAGACCCAGTACTTC
TRBJ2-1 | TRBV2 | NA | NA | CATKGGLALYNEQFF | TGTGCCACCAAGGGAGGACTTGCCTTATACAATGAGCAGTTCTTC
TRBJ1-1 | TRBV6-6 | NA | NA | CASRALRGNTEAFF | TGTGCCAGCAGGGCCCTGCGGGGGAACACTGAAGCTTTCTTT
TRBJ1-2 | TRBV6-5 | NA | TRBD1 | CASSGDRDGFGYTF | TGTGCCAGCAGCGGGGACAGGGACGGGTTTGGCTACACCTTC
TRBJ2-1 | TRBV5-6 | once | NA | CASSLGRGGQFF | TGTGCCAGCAGCTTAGGTCGTGGAGGGCAGTTCTTC
TRBJ1-4 | TRBV6-5 | NA | NA | CASSLAAGAVGEKLFF | TGTGCCAGCAGTTTAGCCGCAGGGGCGGTCGGTGAAAAACTGTTTTTT
TRBJ1-1 | TRBV18 | NA | NA | CASSPPSGGANTEAFF | TGTGCCAGCTCACCACCCAGTGGAGGGGCGAACACTGAAGCTTTCTTT
TRBJ1-3 | TRBV10-3 | few | NA | CAISESNVYSGNTIYF | TGTGCCATCAGTGAGTCGAACGTCTACTCTGGAAACACCATATATTTT
TRBJ2-7 | TRBV6-5 | NA | NA | CASSYSRRGPGDEQYF | TGTGCCAGCAGTTACTCGAGGCGGGGCCCTGGGGATGAGCAGTACTTC
TRBJ2-1 | TRBV30 | NA | NA | CAGGLFSYNEQFF | TGTGCCGGGGGACTTTTCTCCTACAATGAGCAGTTCTTC
TRBJ2-6 | TRBV6-5 | NA | NA | CASRADSGANVLTF | TGTGCCAGCAGGGCCGACTCTGGGGCCAACGTCCTGACTTTC
TRBJ1-1 | TRBV2 | once | TRBD1 | CASRFGTGGTEAFF | TGTGCCAGCAGGTTCGGGACAGGCGGGACTGAAGCTTTCTTT
TRBJ1-1 | TRBV12-3/TRBV12-4 | NA | TRBD1 | CASSAGGRAFF | TGTGCCAGCAGTGCAGGGGGACGGGCTTTCTTT
TRBJ1-1 | TRBV12-3/TRBV12-4 | NA | NA | CASSPGWTEAFF | TGTGCCAGCAGTCCCGGGTGGACTGAAGCTTTCTTT
TRBJ1-2 | TRBV6-5 | few | NA | CASSYSRGNGYTF | TGTGCCAGCAGTTACTCAAGGGGAAACGGCTACACCTTC
TRBJ2-5 | TRBV28 | NA | TRBD2 | CASSLSGGAGETQYF | TGTGCCAGCAGCCTTAGCGGGGGGGCCGGGGAGACCCAGTACTTC
TRBJ2-1 | TRBV3-1/TRBV3-2 | NA | NA | CASSHLDNEQFF | TGTGCCAGCAGCCACCTAGACAATGAGCAGTTCTTC
TRBJ2-7 | TRBV30 | NA | NA | CAWIPGIDEQYF | TGTGCCTGGATCCCAGGGATCGACGAGCAGTACTTC
TRBJ1-2 | TRBV2 | NA | NA | CASSGRRQDYGYTF | TGTGCCAGCAGTGGGCGTAGGCAGGACTATGGCTACACCTTC
TRBJ1-1 | TRBV3-1/TRBV3-2 | NA | TRBD1 | CASSYGQVGTEAFF | TGTGCCAGCAGTTACGGACAGGTGGGGACTGAAGCTTTCTTT
TRBJ2-3 | TRBV5-6 | NA | TRBD2 | CASSMRGLAVGQGTQYF | TGTGCCAGCAGCATGCGGGGACTAGCGGTGGGGCAAGGTACGCAGTATTTT
TRBJ2-4 | TRBV19 | NA | NA | CASSMGAWYF | TGTGCCAGTAGTATGGGGGCTTGGTACTTC
TRBJ1-1 | TRBV7-9 | NA | NA | CASSLEHRNTEAFF | TGTGCCAGCAGCTTAGAGCACCGAAACACTGAAGCTTTCTTT
TRBJ1-6 | TRBV27 | NA | TRBD1 | CASSFDRASLNSPLHF | TGTGCCAGCAGTTTCGACAGGGCCTCTTTGAATTCACCCCTCCACTTT
TRBJ2-2 | TRBV2 | once | NA | CATQNQAGGELFF | TGTGCCACCCAAAACCAGGCGGGCGGGGAGCTGTTTTTT
TRBJ2-2 | TRBV19 | few | TRBD1 | CASSAGQGAYTGELFF | TGTGCCAGTAGTGCCGGACAGGGGGCATACACCGGGGAGCTGTTTTTT
TRBJ2-2 | TRBV2 | NA | TRBD1 | CASRLDRGNTGELFF | TGTGCCAGCAGGTTGGACAGGGGAAACACCGGGGAGCTGTTTTTT
TRBJ2-2 | TRBV12-3/TRBV12-4 | NA | NA | CASRYTGIGELFF | TGTGCCAGCAGGTACACAGGGATCGGGGAGCTGTTTTTT
TRBJ2-7 | TRBV3-1/TRBV3-2 | NA | TRBD2 | CASSLQTSGSLYF | TGTGCCAGCAGCCTTCAGACTAGCGGGAGTTTGTACTTC
TRBJ1-3 | TRBV3-1/TRBV3-2 | few | NA | CATSHTRSGNTIYF | TGTGCCACTTCCCACACCCGCTCTGGAAACACCATATATTTT
TRBJ2-5 | TRBV5-4 | NA | TRBD1 | CASSTGTVQETQYF | TGTGCCAGCAGCACCGGGACAGTTCAAGAGACCCAGTACTTC
TRBJ2-2 | TRBV27 | NA | NA | CASSPGTTNTGELFF | TGTGCCAGCAGTCCCGGGACAACAAACACCGGGGAGCTGTTTTTT
TRBJ1-1 | TRBV20-1 | once | NA | CSAISGTEAFF | TGCAGTGCTATTTCGGGCACTGAAGCTTTCTTT
TRBJ1-3 | TRBV6-5 | NA | TRBD1 | CASSVAGGSGNTIYF | TGTGCCAGCAGCGTAGCAGGGGGCTCTGGAAACACCATATATTTT
TRBJ2-1 | TRBV5-1 | NA | NA | CASSLAATGHGEQFF | TGCGCCAGCAGCTTGGCGGCGACTGGCCATGGTGAGCAGTTCTTC
TRBJ2-7 | TRBV19 | NA | TRBD1 | CASSLPGGTHEQYF | TGTGCCAGTAGTCTCCCAGGGGGCACCCACGAGCAGTACTTC